These 24 T cell receptor beta chains share one sample of origin, sequenced in a study of cytomegalovirus exposure and HLA in healthy donors. Use of 60 Vbeta and 13 Jbeta primers characterized the PCR. Measured with immunoSEQ multiplex PCR; TCRdb has only the in-frame clones, and not every one. The table includes tens of thousands of clones, almost 85% detected once. Sample: PBMCs. Receptor source: a man in his late teens or twenties in good health and CMV-seronegative.

The chain combines TRBV27 with TRBJ1-4; TRBD1 matches at 7 bases. The trim removed 1 base at V and 1 base at J, leaving 3 bases unmatched. The germline V gene has CDR1 MNHEY and CDR2 SMNVEV (reference sequence). The length of the CDR3 is 16 residues. In nucleotides, the CDR3 is TGTGCCAGCAGTTTATTCTCAGGGGGAACTAATGAAAAACTGTTTTTT. It translates to CASSLFSGGTNEKLFF.

This clone was seen a handful of times. Other DNA sequences in this specimen translate into the identical CDR3. V gene TRBV7-2 combines with J gene TRBJ1-5; D remains unclear. Germline CDR1 SGHTA, CDR2 FQGNSA. The CDR3 runs 13 residues. Trimming took off 2 bases at V and 2 bases at J, with 4 bases between the two ends. The CDR3 region has the DNA TGTGCCAGCAGCTTACGGGGCAATCAGCCCCAGCATTTT. It translates to CASSLRGNQPQHF.

The chain joins TRBV7-2 to TRBJ2-3; 11 bases are a match to TRBD1. The V segment lost 2 bases and the J segment 3 bases; nucleotides outside the gene matches: 10. The CDR3 is made up of 18 amino acids. Germline-derived CDR1 and CDR2 are SGHTA and FQGNSA. CDR3 sequence reads: CASSLSGTGQGATDTQYF. The CDR3 DNA reads as TGTGCCAGCAGCTTATCGGGGACCGGACAGGGGGCAACAGATACGCAGTATTTT.

The chain links TRBV14 to TRBJ1-5; 7 bases match TRBD1. Germline V lookup: CDR1 SGHDN, CDR2 FVKESK. The V and J ends lost 8 bases and 5 bases, in that order; junction bases with no gene match: 6. This CDR3 contains 13 residues. The CDR3 coding sequence is TGTGCCAGCGGGCGGACAGGAGATCAGCCCCAGCATTTT. Encoded protein: CASGRTGDQPQHF.

The chain recombines TRBV4-2 with TRBJ2-5, with 10 bases that match TRBD2. Germline CDR1 reads LGHNA; CDR2 reads YNFKEQ. The CDR3 is 16 amino acids. V lost 2 bases to trimming and J lost 5 bases; unmatched junction nucleotides: 8. CDR3 DNA: TGTGCCAGCAGCCAACAATCTAGCGGGAGTTGGGAGACCCAGTACTTC. As protein: CASSQQSSGSWETQYF.

This clone was seen a single time. The chain uses TRBV28 and TRBJ1-4; D is perhaps TRBD1 (6 bases). The V end lost 8 bases, the J end lost 8 bases, and 21 bases lay between the germline ends. The V gene's germline CDR1 is MDHEN and CDR2 SYDVKM. There are 15 residues in the CDR3. Written as DNA, the CDR3 is TGTGCCAGCTTGACCGGGACAACAAAAGGGGAAAAACTGTTTTTT. Protein: CASLTGTTKGEKLFF.

The chain has TRBV5-4 and TRBJ2-7, with D unresolved. The germline CDR1 and CDR2 sequences are SGHNT and YYREEE (reference sequence). The CDR3 is 13 residues long. V shed 3 bases and J shed 3 bases, with 10 bases lying between them. CDR3 DNA sequence: TGTGCCAGCAGCTCAGCGCCCTTCTACGAGCAGTACTTC. Protein: CASSSAPFYEQYF.

Remarks on this clone: The junction departs from germline at one end; a sequencing error may be responsible. The chain joins TRBV7-9 to TRBJ1-2; 9 positions match TRBD1. CDR1 and CDR2 (germline): SEHNR, FQNEAQ (reference sequence). CDR3 length equals 13 residues. CDR3 coding DNA: TGTGCCAGCAGCTTAGCAGGGACAGGGCGCCATTTATTC. This gives the protein CASSLAGTGRHLF. Full variable domain (outside the CDR3, taken from reference TRBV7-9 and TRBJ1-2): DTGVSQNPRHKITKRGQNVTFRCDPISEHNRLYWYRQTLGQGPEFLTYFQNEAQLEKSRLLSDRFSAERPKGSFSTLEIQRTEQGDSAMYLCASSLAGTGRHLFGSGTRLTVV.

The V call is TRBV28, the J call TRBJ2-7, with TRBD1 matching over 9 bases. J lost 12 bases, V lost 3 bases, and 6 bases had no gene match. CDR3 length equals 12 residues. Looked up from germline, CDR1 is MDHEN and CDR2 is SYDVKM. The CDR3 DNA is TGTGCCAGCAGTTTGTCACAGGGGGCATGGTACTTC. This encodes CASSLSQGAWYF.

This clone was picked up one time. The chain joins TRBV27 to TRBJ1-1; D remains ambiguous. The V gene's germline CDR1 is MNHEY and CDR2 SMNVEV (reference sequence). The ends were cut back, 5 bases at V and 2 bases at J, with 12 bases in the middle. The CDR3 consists of 14 residues. CDR3 residues: CASSPPSRNTEAFF. The CDR3 nucleotides read TGTGCCAGCAGTCCCCCTTCCAGAAACACTGAAGCTTTCTTT.

A single count supports this clone. The chain recombines TRBV29-1 with TRBJ2-1; D might be TRBD2 (6 bases). The CDR3 is 13 residues long. Trimming cost V 8 bases and J 3 bases, with 14 bases left between them. CDR1 SQVTM and CDR2 ANQGSEA come from the germline V gene. The CDR3 here is CSCTGGNYNEQFF. As DNA, the CDR3 is TGCAGCTGCACGGGCGGGAACTACAATGAGCAGTTCTTC.

This clone has only a few counts. The rearrangement uses TRBV5-1 and TRBJ1-5; 7 nucleotides agree with TRBD1. Germline V gene lookup returns CDR1 SGHRS and CDR2 YFSETQ. V lost 0 bases, J lost 7 bases, and 7 bases stayed unmatched. This CDR3 has 15 residues. The CDR3 is CASSLDRGSGQPQHF. The CDR3 region has the DNA TGCGCCAGCAGCTTGGACAGGGGATCTGGACAGCCCCAGCATTTT.

The chain links TRBV2 to TRBJ2-2, with D tentatively TRBD2 (6 bases). The V end lost 3 bases, the J end lost 6 bases, and 11 bases lay between the germline ends. CDR1 and CDR2 (germline): SNHLY, FYNNEI. The CDR3 sequence is 14 residues long. As DNA, the CDR3 is TGTGCCAGCAGTGATTGGGACTCTCCCGGGGAGCTGTTTTTT. It specifies CASSDWDSPGELFF. The full variable domain, in which reference TRBV2 and TRBJ2-2 provide the parts outside the CDR3, is EPEVTQTPSHQVTQMGQEVILRCVPISNHLYFYWYRQILGQKVEFLVSFYNNEISEKSEIFDDQFSVERPDGSNFTLKIRSTKLEDSAMYFCASSDWDSPGELFFGEGSRLTVL.

The chain uses TRBV4-3 and TRBJ2-7; TRBD1 aligns across 10 bases. Germline-derived CDR1 and CDR2 are LGHNA and YSLEER. This CDR3 has 18 amino acids. V shed 0 bases and J 2 bases; nucleotides not matched to a gene: 10. The CDR3 DNA follows: TGCGCCAGCAGCCAAGATATGGCGACCGGGACAGGGGCCTACGAGCAGTACTTC. This sequence encodes CASSQDMATGTGAYEQYF.

The chain employs TRBV5-1 and TRBJ1-3; TRBD1 matches 8 bases. Trimming took 0 bases from V and 0 from J; bases not matched to a gene: 2. The CDR3 length is 16 residues. Germline assignment: CDR1 SGHRS and CDR2 YFSETQ. The CDR3 nucleotides are TGCGCCAGCAGCTTGGCGGACAGGGCCTCTGGAAACACCATATATTTT. The encoded protein is CASSLADRASGNTIYF.

V and J are TRBV2 and TRBJ2-2; D is possibly TRBD1 (6 bases). Germline CDR1 is SNHLY and CDR2 is FYNNEI. V was shortened by 7 bases and J by 4 bases, with 16 bases between the two germline ends. There are 15 residues in the CDR3. DNA for the CDR3: TGTGCCAGCAATGGGGCAGGGGTTACCACCGGGGAGCTGTTTTTT. This codes for CASNGAGVTTGELFF. The whole variable domain, filled in from reference TRBV2 and TRBJ2-2, reads EPEVTQTPSHQVTQMGQEVILRCVPISNHLYFYWYRQILGQKVEFLVSFYNNEISEKSEIFDDQFSVERPDGSNFTLKIRSTKLEDSAMYFCASNGAGVTTGELFFGEGSRLTVL.

Here the CDR3 reads CASSPGNRAINQPQHF. As DNA, the CDR3 is TGTGCCAGCTCACCAGGGAACAGGGCCATCAATCAGCCCCAGCATTTT. V gene TRBV18 combines with J gene TRBJ1-5; the D gene is possibly TRBD1 (6 bases). Trimming removed 2 bases from V and 3 bases from J, with 14 bases in between. The CDR3 sequence is 16 residues long. Germline assignment: CDR1 KGHSH and CDR2 LQKENI.

V gene TRBV5-4 combines with J gene TRBJ1-2; 7 positions agree with TRBD1. Germline loops: CDR1 SGHNT, CDR2 YYREEE (reference sequence). The CDR3 sequence is 14 residues long. With 4 bases clipped from V and 9 bases from J, the junction kept 12 bases outside the gene matches. The CDR3 here is CASSINAGQLSYTF. The CDR3 DNA reads TGTGCCAGCAGCATAAATGCGGGACAGCTAAGCTACACCTTC.

The rearrangement joins TRBV6-5 to TRBJ2-7, with 10 positions matching TRBD1. CDR1 and CDR2 from the germline V gene are MNHEY and SVGAGI. The V and J ends lost 0 bases and 2 bases, in that order; junction bases with no gene match: 4. The CDR3 consists of 16 residues. CDR3 nucleotides: TGTGCCAGCAGTTACTCGACCGGGACAGGGGCCTACGAGCAGTACTTC. Translation gives CASSYSTGTGAYEQYF.

This rearrangement joins TRBV4-3 to TRBJ1-6; 9 bases match TRBD1. The CDR3 has 18 residues. Losses at the gene ends were 0 bases for V and 7 bases for J; bases not matched to a gene: 10. The V gene's germline CDR1 is LGHNA and CDR2 YSLEER. As DNA, the CDR3 is TGCGCCAGCAGCCAAGATCAGACCGGGACAGGGCTGAATTCACCCCTCCACTTT. Protein: CASSQDQTGTGLNSPLHF.

This clone was seen only once. The V gene is TRBV7-9, the J gene TRBJ2-1; tentative D call: TRBD1 (5 bases). The CDR3 is 14 residues long. The V end lost 5 bases, the J end lost 3 bases, and 11 bases lay between the germline ends. Germline V gene sequence: CDR1 SEHNR, CDR2 FQNEAQ (reference sequence). As DNA, the CDR3 is TGTGCCAGCAGCCTGGACACAGTCTACAATGAGCAGTTCTTC. Encoded protein: CASSLDTVYNEQFF.

V is TRBV5-4 and J is TRBJ2-5, with a weak D call TRBD1 (8 bases). Germline-derived CDR1 and CDR2 are SGHNT and YYREEE (reference sequence). CDR3 length: 15 residues. Trimming removed 4 bases from V and 1 base from J, with 14 bases in between. The CDR3 nucleotides are TGTGCCAGCAGCAACAGGGGGGGGTTCCAAGAGACCCAGTACTTC. Its translation: CASSNRGGFQETQYF. The full variable domain, with the rest looked up from reference TRBV5-4 and TRBJ2-5, is ETGVTQSPTHLIKTRGQQVTLRCSSQSGHNTVSWYQQALGQGPQFIFQYYREEENGRGNFPPRFSGLQFPNYSSELNVNALELDDSALYLCASSNRGGFQETQYFGPGTRLLVL.

The rearrangement joins TRBV12-2 to TRBJ2-5; TRBD1, the table's D call, was not compared with the DNA. TRBV12-2 is labeled a pseudogene. The CDR3 is 14 residues long. CDR3 DNA sequence: TGTGCAAGTCGCTCCAGAAGGGGTAGAAAGACCCAGTACTTC. Amino acid sequence: CASRSRRGRKTQYF.

This chain connects TRBV5-5 to TRBJ2-1; D is possibly TRBD1 (5 bases). V lost 4 bases to trimming and J lost 9 bases, with 20 bases between them. There are 15 residues in the CDR3. Germline CDR1 SGHKS, CDR2 YYEKEE (reference sequence). The CDR3 coding sequence is TGTGCCAGCAGCACCGAGCTCAAGGGGTCGGCTGAGCAGTTCTTC. It encodes CASSTELKGSAEQFF.